These 4 T cell receptor beta chains share one sample of origin, sequenced in a study of shared clonotypes between healthy human individuals. Assay used: immunoSEQ multiplex PCR; TCRdb lists only in-frame clones, some missing. Here the sample spans fewer than 1.8 million clones, 98% being singletons. The material sequenced was naive CD4+ T cells sorted from blood. Subset: CD45RA+ positively selected. The receptors here all came from a man younger than 40 in good health.

The chain uses TRBV6-5 and TRBJ2-5; no firm D call. With 0 bases removed from V and 5 bases from J, the gap between germline ends came to 4 bases. In germline, CDR1 is MNHEY, CDR2 SVGAGI. This CDR3 has 12 residues. The CDR3: CASSYSPETQYF. The CDR3 nucleotides read TGTGCCAGCAGTTACTCACCGGAGACCCAGTACTTC.

The chain combines TRBV7-9 with TRBJ1-2, with 11 bases aligning to TRBD1. CDR3 size: 15 residues. The ends lost 4 bases at V and 5 bases at J; junction bases unmatched: 6. Germline V CDR1 and CDR2: SEHNR, FQNEAQ (reference sequence). In DNA, the CDR3 is TGTGCCAGCAGCTACCCTGGACAGGGGGCTTATGGCTACACCTTC. It codes for CASSYPGQGAYGYTF.

The chain employs TRBV29-1 and TRBJ2-7; D is ambiguous. Germline lookup yields CDR1 SQVTM and CDR2 ANQGSEA. V dropped 5 bases and J dropped 2 bases, with 13 bases sitting between them. This CDR3 region has 13 residues. CDR3 nucleotide sequence: TGCAGCGTTCAAGGAAGAACCCCCTACGAGCAGTACTTC. This codes for CSVQGRTPYEQYF.

Written as DNA, the CDR3 is TGTGCCAGCAGCTTAGCAGCACAGCTTAAAGAGACCCAGTACTTC. Translating gives CASSLAAQLKETQYF. The chain uses TRBV7-9 and TRBJ2-5; D is undetermined. Germline values: CDR1 SEHNR, CDR2 FQNEAQ (reference sequence). V dropped 0 bases and J dropped 3 bases, with 11 bases sitting between them. The CDR3 has 15 amino acids.